This T cell receptor (beta chain) emerged from a study of blood T cell repertoires in COVID-19. Across the whole study: The United States, Italy and Spain supplied acute and convalescent COVID-19 samples.

Profiling relied on immunoSEQ multiplex PCR, and the TCRdb table lists in-frame clones only, not all of them. The repertoire holds 150,000 to 200,000 clones, with around 76% as singletons. Enrollment of patients from Seattle took place during active infection, with longitudinal follow-up. CDR3 length: 12 amino acids. J is TRBJ2-5 and V is TRBV21-1; the DNA was not compared with TRBD2, the D call given in the table. TRBV21-1 is labeled a pseudogene. Sequenced: peripheral blood. The sequence was collected from a woman aged 55-75 years with COVID-19, enrolled during active disease. The CDR3 DNA sequence: TGTGCCAGCAGCAAAGGTATCGGGACCCAGTACTTC. This encodes CASSKGIGTQYF.